A selection of T cell receptor beta chains follows, all from one sample in a study of CD8+CD57+ T cells in acquired aplastic anemia. TCRdb itself ran the reads through MiXCR, one entry per CDR3 protein. The sample shows some 200,000 distinct CDR3 sequences, 65% of them seen only once. Sequencing was done on a sample of sorted CD4+, CD8+, or CD8+CD57+ T cells (not recorded which) from PBMCs. The receptors originated from a human donor with aplastic anemia. Both conserved end residues are part of each CDR3. The order of the fields is J gene, D gene, V gene, clone size, CDR3 length, CDR3 protein, CDR3 DNA. D genes are given only for firm matches. Only some rows state a clone size, as once, few, many or a class for expanded clones.

TRBJ2-3 | TRBD2 | TRBV20-1 | NA | 14 | CSAKLAGGTDTQYF | TGCAGTGCTAAGCTAGCGGGGGGCACAGATACGCAGTATTTT
TRBJ2-5 | NA | TRBV25-1 | NA | 16 | CASSEPQGYVQETQYF | TGTGCCAGCAGTGAACCGCAGGGTTACGTCCAAGAGACCCAGTACTTC
TRBJ2-7 | NA | TRBV7-8 | NA | 13 | CASSLVLLGEQYF | TGTGCCAGCAGCTTAGTTCTGTTGGGCGAGCAGTACTTC
TRBJ1-2 | NA | TRBV7-9 | NA | 15 | CASSLGTEVNYGYTF | TGTGCCAGCAGCTTAGGTACAGAAGTTAACTATGGCTACACCTTC
TRBJ1-2 | TRBD1 | TRBV2 | NA | 16 | CASSPTFGQGRYGYTF | TGTGCCAGCAGTCCAACTTTCGGACAGGGCCGCTATGGCTACACCTTC
TRBJ2-4 | NA | TRBV20-1 | NA | 14 | CSASERGSKNVQYF | TGCAGTGCTAGCGAACGGGGAAGCAAAAACGTTCAGTACTTC
TRBJ2-5 | NA | TRBV15 | NA | 12 | CATSRPMETQYF | TGTGCCACCAGCAGACCGATGGAGACCCAGTACTTC
TRBJ2-2 | NA | TRBV25-1 | NA | 15 | CASSDLRDIGGELFF | TGTGCCAGCAGTGACCTACGGGACATCGGTGGGGAGCTGTTTTTT
TRBJ2-7 | NA | TRBV12-3/TRBV12-4 | medium-sized | 15 | CASSHIKQGVYEQYF | TGTGCCAGCAGCCACATAAAACAGGGCGTTTACGAGCAGTACTTC
TRBJ1-1 | TRBD1 | TRBV20-1 | NA | 16 | CSARRQGFSMNTEAFF | TGCAGTGCTAGGCGACAGGGATTTTCTATGAACACTGAAGCTTTCTTT
TRBJ1-2 | NA | TRBV20-1 | NA | 13 | CSAPKDGNYGYTF | TGCAGTGCCCCCAAGGACGGGAACTATGGCTACACCTTC
TRBJ2-5 | NA | TRBV12-3/TRBV12-4 | once | 11 | CASSAEETQYF | TGTGCCAGCTCGGCAGAAGAGACCCAGTACTTC
TRBJ2-6 | NA | TRBV7-8 | NA | 14 | CASSLVSGPNVLTF | TGTGCCAGCAGCTTGGTCTCTGGGCCCAACGTCCTGACTTTC
TRBJ1-5 | NA | TRBV12-3/TRBV12-4 | many | 12 | CASSFRPQPQHF | TGTGCCAGCAGTTTTCGTCCTCAGCCCCAGCATTTT
TRBJ1-2 | NA | TRBV24-1 | NA | 13 | CATSDTIYYGYTF | TGTGCCACCAGTGATACCATTTACTATGGCTACACCTTC
TRBJ1-5 | NA | TRBV25-1 | NA | 14 | CASSGVGVTQPQHF | TGTGCCAGCAGTGGGGTAGGGGTTACTCAGCCCCAGCATTTT
TRBJ2-7 | NA | TRBV7-2 | NA | 15 | CASSLASGSGYEQYF | TGTGCCAGCAGCTTAGCGAGCGGGTCTGGCTACGAGCAGTACTTC
TRBJ1-2 | TRBD1 | TRBV12-3/TRBV12-4 | NA | 14 | CASSRQGRGYGYTF | TGTGCCAGCAGCCGACAGGGGCGAGGCTATGGCTACACCTTC
TRBJ2-7 | TRBD1 | TRBV14 | NA | 15 | CASSQTGTGGNEQYF | TGTGCCAGCAGCCAAACCGGGACAGGGGGCAACGAGCAGTACTTC
TRBJ1-2 | NA | TRBV9 | NA | 14 | CASSVGGGIDGYTF | TGTGCCAGCAGCGTGGGGGGAGGTATAGATGGCTACACCTTC
TRBJ2-3 | TRBD1 | TRBV20-1 | NA | 12 | CSGTGLTDTQYF | TGCAGTGGGACAGGTCTCACAGATACGCAGTATTTT
TRBJ2-7 | TRBD1 | TRBV5-1 | NA | 14 | CASTRDRGTYEQYF | TGCGCCAGCACCCGGGACAGGGGCACCTACGAGCAGTACTTC
TRBJ2-4 | TRBD2 | TRBV7-9 | NA | 15 | CASSSRTSGWDIQYF | TGTGCCAGCAGCTCCCGGACTAGCGGATGGGACATTCAGTACTTC
TRBJ2-7 | NA | TRBV19 | NA | 14 | CASSIQAGYYEQYF | TGTGCCAGTAGTATACAGGCAGGATACTACGAGCAGTACTTC
TRBJ1-1 | NA | TRBV30 | many | 12 | CAWSVGGTEAFF | TGTGCCTGGAGTGTGGGTGGCACTGAAGCTTTCTTT
TRBJ2-3 | NA | TRBV29-1 | NA | 12 | CSVETLAVAQYF | TGCAGCGTTGAGACGTTGGCCGTAGCGCAGTATTTT
TRBJ2-7 | NA | TRBV5-8 | once | 13 | CASSFGGPYEQYF | TGTGCCAGCAGCTTCGGGGGCCCCTACGAGCAGTACTTC
TRBJ1-2 | NA | TRBV7-9 | once | 13 | CASSEGASYGYTF | TGTGCCAGCAGCGAAGGGGCCAGCTATGGCTACACCTTC
TRBJ2-5 | TRBD2 | TRBV20-1 | few | 14 | CSARVAGGTETQYF | TGCAGTGCTAGGGTAGCGGGGGGCACAGAGACCCAGTACTTC
TRBJ1-1 | NA | TRBV10-3 | NA | 12 | CGISPLGTEAFF | TGTGGCATCAGTCCCTTGGGGACTGAAGCTTTCTTT
TRBJ2-3 | NA | TRBV5-1 | NA | 14 | CASSFDGNTDTQYF | TGCGCCAGCAGCTTCGACGGGAACACAGATACGCAGTATTTT
TRBJ1-5 | NA | TRBV14 | NA | 14 | CASSQMGRNQPQHF | TGTGCCAGCAGCCAAATGGGGCGCAATCAGCCCCAGCATTTT
TRBJ1-5 | NA | TRBV15 | NA | 15 | CATSRKPGTPGPQHF | TGTGCCACCAGCAGAAAACCCGGGACTCCCGGGCCCCAGCATTTT
TRBJ2-7 | TRBD1 | TRBV20-1 | few | 13 | CSAGRDRLYEQYF | TGCAGTGCTGGCCGGGACAGACTCTACGAGCAGTACTTC
TRBJ2-3 | NA | TRBV7-2 | NA | 16 | CASSFGSGRPTDTQYF | TGTGCCAGCAGCTTTGGGTCGGGCCGTCCCACAGATACGCAGTATTTT
TRBJ1-1 | NA | TRBV2 | NA | 12 | CASSGRGPEAFF | TGTGCCAGCAGTGGCCGGGGCCCTGAAGCTTTCTTT
TRBJ2-2 | TRBD2 | TRBV7-3 | NA | 18 | CASSLAGTSGSHTGELFF | TGCGCCAGCAGCTTGGCCGGGACTAGCGGGAGCCACACCGGGGAGCTGTTTTTT
TRBJ2-1 | TRBD2 | TRBV7-9 | NA | 15 | CASSTGTSGIIEQFF | TGTGCCAGCAGCACCGGGACTAGCGGGATAATAGAGCAGTTCTTC